This TCR beta chain originates from a study of human T cells and chemical hapten exposure. Time point given: patch test 2, 6 weeks after DPC sensitization. As for treatment: therapeutic diphenylcyclopropenone sensitization with weekly scalp DPC. Trimming shortened V by 0 bases and J by 7 bases, and 5 bases separated the two germline ends. From germline, CDR1 is SGHDT and CDR2 YYEEEE. The CDR3 runs to 12 residues. In the source study's methods: Across samples, TCR counts had a median of roughly 96,000 and ranged from 23,224 to 690,600. TCRdb itself ran the RACE reads through MiXCR, one entry per CDR3 protein. Here the V and J calls rest on TCRdb's processing, not on the authors' analysis. Here the sample spans approximately 85,000 distinct CDR3 sequences, roughly 10% being singletons. Study observations and caveats: Versus controls, significantly more large CDR3 similarity clusters arose from expanded TCRs.

In the case of this clonotype: The antigen is unknown.

The chain uses TRBV5-6 and TRBJ2-1; D unclear. The origin of this receptor is a woman aged 25 to 39 with alopecia areata. Some clones in this sample may be carry-over from other donors' samples. The sequenced sample was whole blood, obtained in connection with sensitization to the hapten diphenylcyclopropenone (DPC). Written as DNA, the CDR3 is TGTGCCAGCAGCTTGGTCCTAAATGAGCAGTTCTTC. Encoded protein: CASSLVLNEQFF.